Following are 29 T cell receptor beta chains from one sample sequenced in a study of shared clonotypes between healthy human individuals. The data were produced by immunoSEQ multiplex PCR, yet TCRdb's version contains in-frame clones alone and is incomplete. The sample consists of fewer than 1 million clones, approximately 96% of them appearing once. Cells designated naive CD8 were CD45RO-negative and were positively selected for CCR7, with terminally differentiated effector memory CD45RA+ cells excluded. Sequenced: naive CD8+ T cells sorted from blood. These receptors originate from a man aged 25 to 45 in good health.

This chain joins TRBV7-8 and TRBJ2-7, with no clear D. CDR1 is SGHVS, CDR2 FQNEAQ, per germline. Trimming stripped 5 bases from V and 2 bases from J, with 10 bases between. The CDR3 is 13 residues long. The CDR3 sequence is CASSLRTTYEQYF. CDR3 in DNA: TGTGCCAGCAGCCTTAGGACGACCTACGAGCAGTACTTC.

As to this clone: One end of the junction varies from germline; a read error may be responsible. The V call is TRBV4-3, the J call TRBJ2-1; TRBD2 matches 10 bases. The CDR3 is 16 residues long. Per germline, CDR1 LGHNA and CDR2 YSLEER. CDR3 sequence (DNA): TGCGCCAACAGCCCCCAGCCTAGCGGGAGTGGCAATGAGCAGTTCTTC. This codes for CANSPQPSGSGNEQFF.

CDR3 DNA sequence: TGTGCCAGCAGCAAGGCGCGAGAGGTTCAGCCCCAGCATTTT. Translated: CASSKAREVQPQHF. The genes are TRBV21-1 and TRBJ1-5. TRBV21-1 constitutes a pseudogene. CDR3 size: 14 residues.

This rearrangement joins TRBV7-9 to TRBJ2-7; possible D gene TRBD2, 5 bases. V was cut by 5 bases and J by 4 bases, with 15 bases left in between. This CDR3 is 14 amino acids long. In germline, CDR1 is SEHNR, CDR2 FQNEAQ (reference sequence). As DNA, the CDR3 is TGTGCCAGCAGCCCTATCCTCCCGGGATACGAGCAGTACTTC. Protein product: CASSPILPGYEQYF.

The chain links TRBV4-1 to TRBJ2-3, with 9 bases lining up with TRBD2. CDR3 length: 16 amino acids. After removal of 3 bases from V and 0 bases from J, the junction contained 4 bases not matched to a gene. Per germline, CDR1 MGHRA and CDR2 YSYEKL. Written as DNA, the CDR3 is TGCGCCAGCAGCCACAGAGCGGGAGGTAGCACAGATACGCAGTATTTT. Translation: CASSHRAGGSTDTQYF.

The chain links TRBV14 to TRBJ2-1; D gene uncertain. CDR3 length equals 17 residues. Between the trimmed V and J ends, which lost 0 bases and 3 bases, there was a span of 15 bases. In germline, CDR1 is SGHDN, CDR2 FVKESK. Here the CDR3 reads CASSQDRASGSYNEQFF. In nucleotides, the CDR3 is TGTGCCAGCAGCCAAGATAGGGCTAGTGGTAGCTACAATGAGCAGTTCTTC.

The chain combines TRBV7-9 with TRBJ2-3, with D unclear. The germline V gene encodes CDR1 SEHNR and CDR2 FQNEAQ (reference sequence). Trimming stripped 2 bases from V and 4 bases from J, with 16 bases between. There are 16 residues in the CDR3. CDR3 nucleotide sequence: TGTGCCAGCAGCTTACCTACTCCGGACCGCCCAGATACGCAGTATTTT. Amino acids: CASSLPTPDRPDTQYF.

This clone came up once. J is TRBJ2-7 and V is TRBV27; the D call may be TRBD1 or TRBD2 (6 bases each). From germline, CDR1 is MNHEY and CDR2 SMNVEV (reference sequence). The CDR3 contains 13 residues. Trimming pared 4 bases from V and 5 bases from J, leaving 12 bases between. Written as DNA, the CDR3 is TGTGCCAGCAGTTGGGGGGCGCTGAACGAGCAGTACTTC. Encoded protein: CASSWGALNEQYF.

The count of this clone is one. V gene TRBV7-7 combines with J gene TRBJ2-1, with D possibly being TRBD1 or TRBD2 (5 bases each). Germline V gene lookup returns CDR1 SSHAT and CDR2 FNYEAQ (reference sequence). This CDR3 contains 13 residues. The ends were cut back, 4 bases at V and 7 bases at J, with 11 bases in the middle. The CDR3 spells CASSSRWGNEQFF. The DNA of the CDR3 is TGTGCCAGCAGCTCTCGGTGGGGGAATGAGCAGTTCTTC.

The chain is built from TRBV30 and TRBJ1-1; D is ambiguous. The V gene lost 2 bases and the J gene lost 1 base, with 11 bases spanning the gap. The CDR3 is 14 amino acids. CDR1 is GTSNPN and CDR2 is SVGIG in the germline V gene (reference sequence). The chain's CDR3 is CAWSHNTRNTEAFF. The CDR3 bases are TGTGCCTGGAGTCACAATACACGGAACACTGAAGCTTTCTTT.

The genes are TRBV15 and TRBJ2-7; tentatively, D is TRBD1 (6 bases). The V end was cut by 0 bases, the J end by 2 bases, with 11 bases between. The CDR3 loop spans 15 amino acids. Germline V gene lookup returns CDR1 LNHNV and CDR2 YYDKDF (reference sequence). The CDR3 DNA sequence: TGTGCCACCAGCAGAGATAGGACAGTTCCCTACGAGCAGTACTTC. Its translation is CATSRDRTVPYEQYF.

The chain carries TRBV13 and TRBJ2-3; unclear D gene. Germline V CDR1 and CDR2: PRHDT, FYEKMQ (reference sequence). Trimming removed 5 bases from V and 3 bases from J, with 18 bases in between. The CDR3 covers 16 residues. CDR3 region: CASSVLLATGTDTQYF. The DNA of the CDR3 is TGTGCCAGCAGCGTCCTACTCGCAACTGGGACAGATACGCAGTATTTT.

The J gene is TRBJ2-6, the V gene TRBV9; tentative D call: TRBD2 (5 bases). This CDR3 spans 18 amino acids. In germline, CDR1 is SGDLS, CDR2 YYNGEE. Between the trimmed V and J ends, which lost 4 bases and 4 bases, there was a span of 21 bases. In DNA, the CDR3 is TGTGCCAGCAGCCCGAGAGGGCAGCCTCCTGGGGGGGCCAACGTCCTGACTTTC. It codes for CASSPRGQPPGGANVLTF. Full variable domain (remainder filled in from reference TRBV9 and TRBJ2-6): DSGVTQTPKHLITATGQRVTLRCSPRSGDLSVYWYQQSLDQGLQFLIQYYNGEERAKGNILERFSAQQFPDLHSELNLSSLELGDSALYFCASSPRGQPPGGANVLTFGAGSRLTVL.

As regards this clone: The same CDR3 arises from other DNA sequences in this sample as well. The rearrangement links TRBV11-2 to TRBJ2-7; D unclear. Germline CDR1 is SGHAT and CDR2 is FQNNGV. V was shortened by 3 bases and J by 2 bases, with 8 bases between the two germline ends. The CDR3 is made up of 13 amino acids. CDR3 in amino acids: CASSLDVAYEQYF. DNA of the CDR3: TGTGCCAGCAGCTTGGACGTCGCCTACGAGCAGTACTTC.

This chain connects TRBV25-1 to TRBJ2-1, with TRBD1 matching over 7 bases. V trimming: 5 bases; J trimming: 7 bases; junction bases outside the gene matches: 8. The V gene's germline CDR1 is MGHDK and CDR2 SYGVNS. The CDR3 runs to 14 residues. DNA of the CDR3: TGTGCCAGCAGTACCCGACAGGGCCTAAATGAGCAGTTCTTC. Translation: CASSTRQGLNEQFF.

The chain links TRBV5-6 to TRBJ2-7, with TRBD1 matching 7 bases. Trimming took 5 bases from V and 5 from J; bases not matched to a gene: 7. The length of the CDR3 is 13 residues. CDR1 and CDR2 (germline): SGHDT, YYEEEE. The CDR3, as DNA: TGTGCCAGCAGTTACGACAGGGATGACGAGCAGTACTTC. Its protein is CASSYDRDDEQYF.

The chain carries TRBV7-2 and TRBJ2-7; D remains unclear. V lost 5 bases and J 1 base, leaving 15 bases between the germline ends. This CDR3 has 15 amino acids. From germline, CDR1 is SGHTA and CDR2 FQGNSA. This CDR3 reads CASSATTRTSYEQYF. CDR3 DNA: TGTGCCAGCAGCGCCACTACCCGTACGTCCTACGAGCAGTACTTC.

V is TRBV11-2 and J is TRBJ2-2; weak D call: TRBD2 (6 bases). The CDR3 length is 20 residues. CDR1 and CDR2 (germline): SGHAT, FQNNGV. V was clipped by 0 bases and J by 2 bases, with 22 bases between them. The CDR3 nucleotides read TGTGCCAGCAGCTTAGATGAACTCCCGGGACTCCTAACTAACACCGGGGAGCTGTTTTTT. Protein product: CASSLDELPGLLTNTGELFF.

This chain joins TRBV30 and TRBJ1-2; D is unresolved. The CDR3 runs 14 residues. From germline, CDR1 is GTSNPN and CDR2 SVGIG (reference sequence). The V end was cut by 0 bases, the J end by 8 bases, with 16 bases between. DNA of the CDR3: TGTGCCTGGAGTGTCGCGGGCAGAGTGGGCGGCTACACCTTC. Its protein product is CAWSVAGRVGGYTF.

This sequence joins TRBV5-1 and TRBJ2-7; D is undetermined. The ends were cut back, 0 bases at V and 6 bases at J, with 7 bases in the middle. The germline V gene has CDR1 SGHRS and CDR2 YFSETQ. This CDR3 has 12 residues. CDR3 region: CASSLDGPEQYF. DNA of the CDR3: TGCGCCAGCAGCTTGGACGGTCCCGAGCAGTACTTC.

The chain recombines TRBV2 with TRBJ2-3; 7 bases line up with TRBD2. This CDR3 comprises 14 residues. Germline assignment: CDR1 SNHLY and CDR2 FYNNEI. V lost 6 bases to trimming and J lost 3 bases; unmatched junction nucleotides: 6. For the CDR3, the DNA is TGTGCCAGCAGCCAGCGGGAAGGAACAGATACGCAGTATTTT. Translated, it gives CASSQREGTDTQYF.

This chain uses TRBV10-3 with TRBJ2-1; 10 bases agree with TRBD2. This CDR3 comprises 18 residues. Germline V lookup: CDR1 ENHRY, CDR2 SYGVKD. Germline trimming cut 3 bases from V and 6 bases from J; bases unmatched to any gene: 14. CDR3 sequence: CAISEIRTSGKGPNEQFF. CDR3 nucleotides: TGTGCCATCAGTGAAATTCGAACTAGCGGGAAAGGCCCCAATGAGCAGTTCTTC.

The chain combines TRBV27 with TRBJ2-7; TRBD1 agrees at 7 bases. The CDR3 contains 14 residues. In germline, CDR1 is MNHEY, CDR2 SMNVEV (reference sequence). Unmatched junction bases numbered 5, after V lost 5 bases and J lost 1 base. The CDR3: CASSPTGLSYEQYF. The CDR3 DNA sequence: TGTGCCAGCAGTCCGACAGGGTTATCCTACGAGCAGTACTTC.

The chain combines TRBV10-3 with TRBJ2-3; D may be TRBD2 (6 bases). Trimming took 6 bases from V and 1 from J, leaving 29 bases between them. This CDR3 is built from 20 residues. In germline, CDR1 is ENHRY, CDR2 SYGVKD. CDR3 nucleotide sequence: TGTGCCATCAGGGGACTTGGGGTTGGCGGGGACCTTGGGGGCACAGATACGCAGTATTTT. This codes for CAIRGLGVGGDLGGTDTQYF.

The chain employs TRBV6-1 and TRBJ2-1, with D uncertain. Germline values: CDR1 MNHNS, CDR2 SASEGT. Deletions cut 10 bases from V and 1 base from J, with 11 bases between. This CDR3 spans 13 amino acids. The CDR3 loop reads CAIHVISYNEQFF. For the CDR3, the DNA is TGTGCCATCCATGTTATATCCTACAATGAGCAGTTCTTC.

V is TRBV5-4 and J is TRBJ1-1; D is undetermined. V lost 0 bases, J lost 6 bases, and 6 bases lay in between. Germline V CDR1 and CDR2: SGHNT, YYREEE (reference sequence). This CDR3 region has 12 residues. The CDR3 is CASSLAPAEAFF. CDR3 nucleotides: TGTGCCAGCAGCTTGGCTCCCGCTGAAGCTTTCTTT. The complete variable domain, with remaining parts taken from reference TRBV5-4 and TRBJ1-1, reads ETGVTQSPTHLIKTRGQQVTLRCSSQSGHNTVSWYQQALGQGPQFIFQYYREEENGRGNFPPRFSGLQFPNYSSELNVNALELDDSALYLCASSLAPAEAFFGQGTRLTVV.

This chain joins TRBV7-9 and TRBJ1-2, with D unclear. Germline CDR1 is SEHNR and CDR2 is FQNEAQ (reference sequence). CDR3 length equals 13 residues. The V end was cut by 3 bases, the J end by 4 bases, with 9 bases between. In nucleotides, the CDR3 is TGTGCCAGCAGCTTGGGGAAGACCTATGGCTACACCTTC. Its protein is CASSLGKTYGYTF. The full variable domain, completed using reference TRBV7-9 and TRBJ1-2, is DTGVSQNPRHKITKRGQNVTFRCDPISEHNRLYWYRQTLGQGPEFLTYFQNEAQLEKSRLLSDRFSAERPKGSFSTLEIQRTEQGDSAMYLCASSLGKTYGYTFGSGTRLTVV.

V gene TRBV25-1 combines with J gene TRBJ2-7; maybe TRBD1 (5 bases). The CDR3 length is 13 residues. V lost 6 bases and J lost 1, with 10 bases in between. Germline V gene data show CDR1 as MGHDK and CDR2 as SYGVNS. This CDR3 is CASSPRQSYEQYF. The CDR3 DNA sequence: TGTGCCAGCAGCCCCAGACAGTCCTACGAGCAGTACTTC.

About this clone: Distinct nucleotide sequences in the sample also encode this CDR3. This CDR3 reads CASSASGSTDTQYF. The CDR3, as DNA: TGTGCCAGCAGTGCTAGCGGCAGCACAGATACGCAGTATTTT. This chain joins TRBV9 and TRBJ2-3; TRBD2 matches 7 bases. CDR1 is SGDLS, CDR2 YYNGEE, per germline. CDR3 size: 14 residues. Trimming at V came to 5 bases and at J to 0 bases, leaving 3 bases not matched to a gene.